A single sample gave rise to the 5 T cell receptor beta chains below, sequenced in a study of shared clonotypes between healthy human individuals. Some clones are missing from TCRdb's copy, which holds only in-frame ones; the method was immunoSEQ multiplex PCR. The sample includes 2 million to 3 million clones, 80% to 95% of them seen just once. The sequenced material came from naive CD4+ T cells from PBMCs. Indicated subset: CD45RA+ positively selected. The source of these receptors is a man aged 18-30 years in good health. Some clones in this sample may be carry-over from other donors' samples.

Worth noting for this clone: Additional DNA sequences in this sample encode the identical CDR3. The V and J genes are TRBV11-2 and TRBJ1-1, with D possibly being TRBD1 (5 bases). CDR3 length: 13 residues. Between the trimmed V and J ends, which lost 4 bases and 1 base, there was a span of 7 bases. Germline V gene sequence: CDR1 SGHAT, CDR2 FQNNGV. The CDR3 spells CASSSQENTEAFF. Here the CDR3 DNA reads TGTGCCAGCAGCTCACAGGAGAACACTGAAGCTTTCTTT. Full variable domain (outside the CDR3, taken from reference TRBV11-2 and TRBJ1-1): EAGVAQSPRYKIIEKRQSVAFWCNPISGHATLYWYQQILGQGPKLLIQFQNNGVVDDSQLPKDRFSAERLKGVDSTLKIQPAKLEDSAVYLCASSSQENTEAFFGQGTRLTVV.

This clone was counted a single time. The rearrangement joins TRBV7-2 to TRBJ1-4; D is ambiguous. The CDR3 is 12 amino acids. CDR1 and CDR2 (germline): SGHTA, FQGNSA. Trimming cost V 5 bases and J 7 bases, with 8 bases left between them. This CDR3 reads CASSPSTEKLFF. CDR3 sequence (DNA): TGTGCCAGCAGCCCTTCGACTGAAAAACTGTTTTTT.

V is TRBV5-1 and J is TRBJ2-4; 8 bases are a match to TRBD2. From germline, CDR1 is SGHRS and CDR2 YFSETQ. J lost 9 bases, V lost 1 base, and 6 bases had no gene match. This CDR3 has 14 residues. The CDR3 sequence is CASSLSPGGAIQYF. DNA of the CDR3: TGCGCCAGCAGCTTGTCCCCGGGAGGGGCCATTCAGTACTTC. The full variable domain, its missing parts supplied by reference TRBV5-1 and TRBJ2-4, is KAGVTQTPRYLIKTRGQQVTLSCSPISGHRSVSWYQQTPGQGLQFLFEYFSETQRNKGNFPGRFSGRQFSNSRSEMNVSTLELGDSALYLCASSLSPGGAIQYFGAGTRLSVL.

This chain connects TRBV27 to TRBJ1-3; 7 bases match TRBD1. V lost 6 bases and J lost 0; bases outside the gene matches: 2. The length of the CDR3 is 14 residues. Germline V lookup: CDR1 MNHEY, CDR2 SMNVEV (reference sequence). CDR3 DNA: TGTGCCAGCAGCACAGGGGCCTCTGGAAACACCATATATTTT. It translates to CASSTGASGNTIYF.

CDR3 DNA: TGTGCCAGCTCGACCCAGGGGGTTACTGAAGCTTTCTTT. Translation: CASSTQGVTEAFF. The chain uses TRBV6-6 and TRBJ1-1, with TRBD1 matching 7 bases. The CDR3 is 13 residues long. Germline V gene data show CDR1 as MNHNY and CDR2 as SVGAGI (reference sequence). J lost 5 bases, V lost 8 bases, and 8 bases had no gene match.